The clone carrying this T cell receptor (beta chain) was seen just once. Antigen: not known. With 60 Vbeta and 13 Jbeta primers, the PCR was carried out. The method was immunoSEQ multiplex PCR; TCRdb's version includes in-frame clones alone and lacks a portion of them. This table has more than 95,000 clones, around 78% appearing once. The data derive from a study of cytomegalovirus exposure and HLA in healthy donors. Overall study findings and caveats: Specific recognition of CMV antigens was confirmed in vitro for a few chains (all CMV-associated). At a 0.05 false discovery rate, a later analysis found 18,000 or so TCR beta sequences to be associated with HLA alleles.

The CDR3 is 15 amino acids. Trimming shortened V by 3 bases and J by 1 base, and 10 bases separated the two germline ends. The germline gives CDR1 LNHDA, CDR2 SQIVND (reference sequence). Sample: PBMCs. The TCR was taken from a man aged 35-49 years in good health and CMV-seronegative. The chain combines TRBV19 with TRBJ1-5, with unresolved D. The CDR3 sequence: CASSIDTLSNQPQHF. Written as DNA, the CDR3 is TGTGCCAGTAGTATCGATACTTTGAGCAATCAGCCCCAGCATTTT.